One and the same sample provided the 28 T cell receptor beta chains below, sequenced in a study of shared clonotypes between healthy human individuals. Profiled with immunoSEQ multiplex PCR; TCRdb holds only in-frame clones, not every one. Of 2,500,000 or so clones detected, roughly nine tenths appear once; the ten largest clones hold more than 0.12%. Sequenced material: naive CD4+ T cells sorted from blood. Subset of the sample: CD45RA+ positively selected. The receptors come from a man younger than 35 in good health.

The CDR3 region has the DNA TGTGCCTGGAGCTGGGGAGTTAGCAATCAGCCCCAGCATTTT. It specifies CAWSWGVSNQPQHF. The V call is TRBV30, the J call TRBJ1-5, with no clear D. The CDR3 sequence is 14 residues long. The V end was cut by 3 bases, the J end by 0 bases, with 9 bases between. The V gene's germline CDR1 is GTSNPN and CDR2 SVGIG (reference sequence).

CDR3: CASSPPTARELFF. In nucleotides, the CDR3 is TGTGCCAGCTCACCACCTACCGCCCGAGAGCTGTTTTTT. The chain employs TRBV18 and TRBJ2-2; D not resolved. The length of the CDR3 is 13 residues. Germline V gene sequence: CDR1 KGHSH, CDR2 LQKENI. V dropped 0 bases and J dropped 11 bases, with 10 bases sitting between them.

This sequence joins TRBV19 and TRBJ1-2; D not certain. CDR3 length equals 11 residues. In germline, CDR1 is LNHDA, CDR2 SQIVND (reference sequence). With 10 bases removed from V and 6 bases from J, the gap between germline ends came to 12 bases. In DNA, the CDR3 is TGTGCCACGGCCCAAGCCCATGGCTACACCTTC. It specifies CATAQAHGYTF.

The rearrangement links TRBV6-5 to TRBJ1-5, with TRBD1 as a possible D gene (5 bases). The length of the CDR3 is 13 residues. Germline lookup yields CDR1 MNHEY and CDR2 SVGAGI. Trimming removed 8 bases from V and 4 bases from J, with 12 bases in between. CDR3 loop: CASQRGLNQPQHF. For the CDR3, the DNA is TGTGCCAGCCAGAGGGGTCTGAATCAGCCCCAGCATTTT.

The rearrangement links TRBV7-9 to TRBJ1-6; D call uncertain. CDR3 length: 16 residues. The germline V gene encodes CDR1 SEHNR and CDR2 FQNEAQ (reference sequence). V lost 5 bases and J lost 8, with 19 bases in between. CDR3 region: CASSRDSSVLDSPLHF. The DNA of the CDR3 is TGTGCCAGCAGCAGAGACTCCTCGGTTTTGGATTCACCCCTCCACTTT. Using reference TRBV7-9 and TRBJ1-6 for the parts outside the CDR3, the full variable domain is DTGVSQNPRHKITKRGQNVTFRCDPISEHNRLYWYRQTLGQGPEFLTYFQNEAQLEKSRLLSDRFSAERPKGSFSTLEIQRTEQGDSAMYLCASSRDSSVLDSPLHFGNGTRLTVT.

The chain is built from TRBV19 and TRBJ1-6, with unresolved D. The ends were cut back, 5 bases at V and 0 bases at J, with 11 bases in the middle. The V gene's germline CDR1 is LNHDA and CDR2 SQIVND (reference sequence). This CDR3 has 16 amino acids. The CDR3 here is CASSGLIGSYNSPLHF. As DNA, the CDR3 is TGTGCCAGTAGTGGCCTGATAGGCTCCTATAATTCACCCCTCCACTTT. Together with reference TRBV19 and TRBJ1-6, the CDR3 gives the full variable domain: DGGITQSPKYLFRKEGQNVTLSCEQNLNHDAMYWYRQDPGQGLRLIYYSQIVNDFQKGDIAEGYSVSREKKESFPLTVTSAQKNPTAFYLCASSGLIGSYNSPLHFGNGTRLTVT.

This chain's CDR3 is CASSPRDSATGTDTQYF. The CDR3 region has the DNA TGTGCCAGCAGCCCCAGGGACTCAGCAACTGGCACAGATACGCAGTATTTT. The V and J genes are TRBV9 and TRBJ2-3; D might be TRBD2 (6 bases). Deletions cut 4 bases from V and 1 base from J, with 19 bases between. CDR3 length equals 17 residues. Germline V CDR1 and CDR2: SGDLS, YYNGEE.

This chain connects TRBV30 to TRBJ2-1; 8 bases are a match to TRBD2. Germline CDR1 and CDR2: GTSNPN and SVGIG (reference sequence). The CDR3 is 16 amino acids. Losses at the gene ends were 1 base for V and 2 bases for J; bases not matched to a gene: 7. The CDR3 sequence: CAWSGEREKTYNEQFF. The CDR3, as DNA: TGTGCCTGGAGTGGCGAGCGGGAGAAGACCTACAATGAGCAGTTCTTC. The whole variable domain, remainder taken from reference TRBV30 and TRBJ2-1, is SQTIHQWPATLVQPVGSPLSLECTVEGTSNPNLYWYRQAAGRGLQLLFYSVGIGQISSEVPQNLSASRPQDRQFILSSKKLLLSDSGFYLCAWSGEREKTYNEQFFGPGTRLTVL.

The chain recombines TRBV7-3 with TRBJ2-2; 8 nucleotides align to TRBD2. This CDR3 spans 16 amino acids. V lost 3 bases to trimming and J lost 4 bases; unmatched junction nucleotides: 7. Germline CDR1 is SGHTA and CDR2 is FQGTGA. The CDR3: CASSFSPAGVTGELFF. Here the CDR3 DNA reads TGTGCCAGCAGCTTTTCCCCAGCGGGAGTCACCGGGGAGCTGTTTTTT.

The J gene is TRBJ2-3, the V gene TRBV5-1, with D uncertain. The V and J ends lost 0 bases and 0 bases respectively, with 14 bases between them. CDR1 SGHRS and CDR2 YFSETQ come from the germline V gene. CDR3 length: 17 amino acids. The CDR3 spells CASSLGVALTSTDTQYF. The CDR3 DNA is TGCGCCAGCAGCTTGGGGGTAGCCTTAACTAGCACAGATACGCAGTATTTT. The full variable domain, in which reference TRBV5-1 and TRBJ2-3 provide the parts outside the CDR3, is KAGVTQTPRYLIKTRGQQVTLSCSPISGHRSVSWYQQTPGQGLQFLFEYFSETQRNKGNFPGRFSGRQFSNSRSEMNVSTLELGDSALYLCASSLGVALTSTDTQYFGPGTRLTVL.

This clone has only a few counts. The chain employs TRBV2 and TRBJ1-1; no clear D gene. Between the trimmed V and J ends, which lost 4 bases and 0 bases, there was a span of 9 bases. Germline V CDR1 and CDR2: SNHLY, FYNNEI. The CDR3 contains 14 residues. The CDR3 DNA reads TGTGCCAGCAGTGTGTCCGGGGTGAACACTGAAGCTTTCTTT. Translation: CASSVSGVNTEAFF.

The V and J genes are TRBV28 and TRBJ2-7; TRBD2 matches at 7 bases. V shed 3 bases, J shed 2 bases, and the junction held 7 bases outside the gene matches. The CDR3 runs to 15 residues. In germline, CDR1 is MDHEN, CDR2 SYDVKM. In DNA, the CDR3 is TGTGCCAGCAGTTTGGGGGGGTCTGCAGCCTACGAGCAGTACTTC. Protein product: CASSLGGSAAYEQYF.

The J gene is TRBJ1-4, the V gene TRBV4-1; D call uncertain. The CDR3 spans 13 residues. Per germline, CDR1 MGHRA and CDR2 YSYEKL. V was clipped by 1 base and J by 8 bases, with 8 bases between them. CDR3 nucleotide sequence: TGCGCCAGCAGCCAAGCCCCCCACGAAAAACTGTTTTTT. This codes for CASSQAPHEKLFF.

The CDR3 protein is CASGLGAVPTDTQYF. The CDR3 DNA reads TGTGCTAGTGGTTTGGGGGCAGTACCCACAGATACGCAGTATTTT. The genes are TRBV12-5 and TRBJ2-3; D is undetermined. This CDR3 has 15 amino acids. Per germline, CDR1 LGHNT and CDR2 FRNRAP. Trimming removed 1 base at V and 2 bases at J, with 10 bases between. Combining the CDR3 with reference TRBV12-5 and TRBJ2-3 gives the whole variable domain DARVTQTPRHKVTEMGQEVTMRCQPILGHNTVFWYRQTMMQGLELLAYFRNRAPLDDSGMPKDRFSAEMPDATLATLKIQPSEPRDSAVYFCASGLGAVPTDTQYFGPGTRLTVL.

CDR3 sequence (DNA): TGTGCCAGCTCACCACTTCCGACCGGGACAGGGGTGAGAAATGAGCAGTTCTTC. Amino acid sequence: CASSPLPTGTGVRNEQFF. This chain connects TRBV18 to TRBJ2-1; 10 bases align to TRBD1. There are 18 residues in the CDR3. CDR1 and CDR2 from the germline V gene are KGHSH and LQKENI. V was pared by 1 base and J by 7 bases, with 13 bases of the junction left unmatched. Filled out from reference TRBV18 and TRBJ2-1, the complete variable domain reads NAGVMQNPRHLVRRRGQEARLRCSPMKGHSHVYWYRQLPEEGLKFMVYLQKENIIDESGMPKERFSAEFPKEGPSILRIQQVVRGDSAAYFCASSPLPTGTGVRNEQFFGPGTRLTVL.

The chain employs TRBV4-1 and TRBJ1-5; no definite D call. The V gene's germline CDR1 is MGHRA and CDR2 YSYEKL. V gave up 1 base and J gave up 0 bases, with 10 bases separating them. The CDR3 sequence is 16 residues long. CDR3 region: CASSQGQVYSNQPQHF. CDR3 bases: TGCGCCAGCAGCCAAGGGCAGGTGTATAGCAATCAGCCCCAGCATTTT.

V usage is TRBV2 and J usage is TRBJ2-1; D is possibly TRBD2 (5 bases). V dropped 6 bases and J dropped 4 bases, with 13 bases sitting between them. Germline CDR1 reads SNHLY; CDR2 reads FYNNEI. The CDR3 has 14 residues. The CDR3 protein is CASRSGLTYNEQFF. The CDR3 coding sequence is TGTGCCAGCAGGAGCGGTCTTACATACAATGAGCAGTTCTTC.

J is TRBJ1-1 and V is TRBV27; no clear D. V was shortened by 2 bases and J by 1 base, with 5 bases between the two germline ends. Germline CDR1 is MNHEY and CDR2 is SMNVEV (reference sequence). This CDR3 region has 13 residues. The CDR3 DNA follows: TGTGCCAGCAGTTTAGAGTGGAACACTGAAGCTTTCTTT. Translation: CASSLEWNTEAFF.

The CDR3 nucleotides read TGTGCCAGCACGTTTACCGAGGGGGTGCGCTATGGCTACACCTTC. Amino acid sequence: CASTFTEGVRYGYTF. The chain has TRBV6-1 and TRBJ1-2, with D possibly TRBD1 on 6 matching bases. The CDR3 contains 15 residues. The germline gives CDR1 MNHNS, CDR2 SASEGT. The germline V and J ends were trimmed by 7 bases and 4 bases, with 19 bases remaining between them.

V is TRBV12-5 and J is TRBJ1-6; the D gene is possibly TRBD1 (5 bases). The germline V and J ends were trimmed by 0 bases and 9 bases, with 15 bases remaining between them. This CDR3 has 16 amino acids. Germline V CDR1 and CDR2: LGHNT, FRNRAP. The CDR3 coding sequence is TGTGCTAGTGGTTTGGTACGTGGTACAGGCGGTTCACCCCTCCACTTT. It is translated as CASGLVRGTGGSPLHF.

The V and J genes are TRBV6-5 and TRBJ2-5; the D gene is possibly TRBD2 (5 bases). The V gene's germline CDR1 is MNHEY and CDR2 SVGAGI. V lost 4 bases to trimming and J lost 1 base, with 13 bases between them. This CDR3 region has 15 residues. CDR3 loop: CASSSPAVSQETQYF. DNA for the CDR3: TGTGCCAGCAGTTCCCCAGCGGTGAGCCAAGAGACCCAGTACTTC.

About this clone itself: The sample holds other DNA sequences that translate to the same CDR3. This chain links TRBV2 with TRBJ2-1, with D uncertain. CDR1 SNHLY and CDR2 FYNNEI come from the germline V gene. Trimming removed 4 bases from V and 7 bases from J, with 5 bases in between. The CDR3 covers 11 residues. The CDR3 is CASSAVNEQFF. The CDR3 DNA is TGTGCCAGCAGTGCGGTGAATGAGCAGTTCTTC.

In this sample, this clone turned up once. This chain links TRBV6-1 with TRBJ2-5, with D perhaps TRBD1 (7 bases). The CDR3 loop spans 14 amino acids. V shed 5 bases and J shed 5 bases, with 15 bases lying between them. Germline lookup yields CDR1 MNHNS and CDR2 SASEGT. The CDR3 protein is CASSPQGGRETQYF. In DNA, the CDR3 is TGTGCCAGCAGTCCCCAGGGGGGCAGGGAGACCCAGTACTTC.

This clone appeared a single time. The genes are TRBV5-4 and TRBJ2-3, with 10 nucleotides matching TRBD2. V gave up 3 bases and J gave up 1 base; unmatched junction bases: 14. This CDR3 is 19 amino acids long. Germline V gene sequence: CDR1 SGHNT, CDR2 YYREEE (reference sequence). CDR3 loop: CASSSLGTSARGGTDTQYF. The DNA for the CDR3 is TGTGCCAGCAGCTCACTAGGGACTAGCGCCCGAGGAGGCACAGATACGCAGTATTTT.

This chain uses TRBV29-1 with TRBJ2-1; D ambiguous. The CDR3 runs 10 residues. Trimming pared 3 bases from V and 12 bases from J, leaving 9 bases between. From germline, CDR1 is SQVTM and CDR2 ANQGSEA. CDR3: CSVDNVWQFF. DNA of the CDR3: TGCAGCGTTGACAATGTATGGCAGTTCTTC.

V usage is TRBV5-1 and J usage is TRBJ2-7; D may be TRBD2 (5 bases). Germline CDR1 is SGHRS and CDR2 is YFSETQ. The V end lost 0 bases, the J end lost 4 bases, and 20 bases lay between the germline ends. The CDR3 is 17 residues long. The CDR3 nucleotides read TGCGCCAGCAGCTTGGAAGGCGAGGGAAAGAGATCGTACGAGCAGTACTTC. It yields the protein CASSLEGEGKRSYEQYF.

The CDR3: CASSLVGFSGVYNEQFF. The CDR3, as DNA: TGCGCCAGCAGCTTGGTGGGCTTTAGCGGGGTATACAATGAGCAGTTCTTC. V usage is TRBV5-1 and J usage is TRBJ2-1; 8 nucleotides agree with TRBD2. The CDR3 runs to 17 residues. The germline V gene encodes CDR1 SGHRS and CDR2 YFSETQ. V gave up 0 bases and J gave up 4 bases; unmatched junction bases: 9.

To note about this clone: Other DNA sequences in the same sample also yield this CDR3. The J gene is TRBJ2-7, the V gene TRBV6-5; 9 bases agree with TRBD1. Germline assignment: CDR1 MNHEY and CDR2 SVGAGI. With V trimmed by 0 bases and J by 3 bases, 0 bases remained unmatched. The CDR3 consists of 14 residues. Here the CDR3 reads CASSYSDRGYEQYF. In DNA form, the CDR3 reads TGTGCCAGCAGTTACTCGGACAGGGGCTACGAGCAGTACTTC.